The sequence of this T cell receptor (beta chain) was determined in a study of blood T cell repertoires in COVID-19. Study overall: PBMCs, B-cell-depleted T cells, or T cells were the source of the cDNA or gDNA that made up the material.

Per the study methods: Counts of nucleated cells, estimated from reference gene primer amplification, were obtained. The protocol was immunoSEQ multiplex PCR, while the TCRdb copy is restricted to in-frame clones and leaves out a portion. V and J calls plus clone size are reproduced from that table; the DNA served to infer D and trimming. The profile covers under 300,000 clones, with 80% to 85% appearing a single time and roughly 3.6% taken by the ten largest. Looked up from germline, CDR1 is SGHTA and CDR2 is FQGNSA. V was shortened by 5 bases and J by 2 bases, with 15 bases between the two germline ends. This CDR3 is built from 15 residues.

The sequence came from a man aged 50-60 years who had recovered from COVID-19. The chain has TRBV7-2 and TRBJ1-2, with a tentative D call TRBD1 (5 bases). Material: PBMCs or T cells enriched from blood (not recorded which). The chain's CDR3 is CASSIRRQRNYGYTF. CDR3 DNA: TGTGCCAGCAGCATCCGACGACAGAGAAACTATGGCTACACCTTC.